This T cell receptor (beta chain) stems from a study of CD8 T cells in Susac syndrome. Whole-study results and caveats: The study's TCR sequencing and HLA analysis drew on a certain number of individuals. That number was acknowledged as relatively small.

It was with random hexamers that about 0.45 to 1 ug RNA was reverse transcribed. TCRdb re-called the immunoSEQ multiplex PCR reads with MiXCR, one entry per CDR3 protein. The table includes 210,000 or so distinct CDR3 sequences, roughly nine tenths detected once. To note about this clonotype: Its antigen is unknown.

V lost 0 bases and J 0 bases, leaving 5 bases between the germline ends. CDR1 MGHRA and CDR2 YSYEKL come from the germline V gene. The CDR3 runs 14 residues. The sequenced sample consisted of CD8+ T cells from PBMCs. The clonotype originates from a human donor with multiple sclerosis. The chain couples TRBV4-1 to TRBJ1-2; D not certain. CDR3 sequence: CASSQDETNYGYTF. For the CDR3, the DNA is TGCGCCAGCAGCCAAGACGAGACTAACTATGGCTACACCTTC.